Listed below are T cell receptor beta chains from one sample, sequenced in a study of cytomegalovirus exposure and HLA in healthy donors. The protocol was immunoSEQ multiplex PCR, while the TCRdb copy is restricted to in-frame clones and leaves out a portion. The sample includes approximately 180,000 clones, roughly 80% seen only once; the top ten take more than 4%. Sequenced material: PBMCs. These receptors all come from a man between 18 and 35 years old in good health and CMV-seronegative. Both conserved end residues are part of each CDR3. Fields, in order: J gene, V gene, CDR3 protein.

TRBJ2-3	TRBV7-9	CASSFGTDTQYF
TRBJ2-2	TRBV5-1	CASNLQGATTGELFF
.	TRBV9	CASTVGLAGPYEQYF
TRBJ1-2	TRBV4-3	CASSQVGANYGYTF
TRBJ2-7	TRBV7-9	CASSKQGLRGDEQYF
TRBJ2-7	TRBV20-1	CSALLPYEQYF
TRBJ2-3	TRBV5-4	CASSLRAGEIDTQYF
TRBJ2-5	TRBV29-1	CSATDRPAETQYF
TRBJ2-7	TRBV28	CASSSLTGPYEQYF
TRBJ1-2	TRBV19	CASSPGIYGYTF
TRBJ1-1	TRBV13	CASSLLAEAFF
TRBJ2-1	TRBV18	CASSPPGTRDEQFF
TRBJ2-3	TRBV5-4	CASSEGLVADTQYF
TRBJ1-1	TRBV10-3	CAISDPTMNTEAFF
TRBJ2-3	TRBV11-2	CASSPSNRQGSLGQYF
TRBJ2-5	TRBV19	CASSIIGPGGAETQYF
TRBJ1-2	TRBV27	CASRSFEVTHYGYTF
TRBJ1-5	TRBV19	CASSIRSGDQPQHF
TRBJ1-4	TRBV7-9	CASSLDGVVGALPEKLFF
TRBJ1-2	TRBV7-9	CASSAEGTGFDYGYTF
TRBJ2-2	TRBV4-3	CASSQRQGWLNTGELFF
TRBJ1-5	TRBV4-3	CASSQNNRDQPQHF
TRBJ2-3	TRBV15	CATSRVSPGGSDTQYF
TRBJ2-5	TRBV2	CASSEGRGQETQYF
TRBJ1-2	TRBV5-1	CASSFMGGGNSDGYTF
TRBJ1-5	TRBV5-6	CASSLQGYQPQHF
TRBJ2-7	TRBV2	CASGRAGLYEQYF
TRBJ2-1	TRBV29-1	CSVDGLAAYNEQFF
TRBJ2-1	TRBV9	CASSNRARSSYNEQFF
TRBJ2-1	TRBV29-1	CSVRGGDYNEQFF
TRBJ2-1	TRBV28	CASSPASGRSLNEQFF
TRBJ2-7	TRBV7-3	CASSSQGSNEQYF
TRBJ2-5	TRBV7-3	CALPYLVTQYF
TRBJ2-5	TRBV7-9	CASSSPGGARETQYF
TRBJ2-5	TRBV6-5	CASRETGGWETQYF
TRBJ2-7	TRBV6-5	CASWTGLGEQYF
TRBJ1-6	TRBV7-2	CASSLTWTGSFWPLHF
TRBJ1-5	TRBV7-3	CASSLTGGQPQHF
TRBJ2-3	TRBV19	CATAGTGDTDTQYF
TRBJ2-3	TRBV5-1	CASSGGGTDTQYF
TRBJ2-1	TRBV30	CAWSVLDTFSYNEQFF
TRBJ1-2	TRBV2	CASSEGEGLNYGYTF
TRBJ2-5	TRBV5-1	CASSLGLGEAQYF
TRBJ1-5	TRBV19	CATKPQGDSNQPQHF
TRBJ2-5	TRBV5-1	CASRLAGGYQETQYF
TRBJ2-7	TRBV7-9	CASSSGLADPGEQYF
TRBJ1-4	TRBV10-1	CASSGGSAGNEKLFF
TRBJ1-6	TRBV18	CASSPEAGDRSPLHF
TRBJ1-5	TRBV4-1	CASSRPGRRQPQHF
TRBJ2-2	TRBV6-5	CASSYQRNTGELFF
TRBJ2-7	TRBV12-5	CASGLTGLTYEQYF
TRBJ1-6	TRBV4-1	CASSSTGAPLGSPLHF
TRBJ2-1	TRBV7-2	CASSLGIASGDNEQFF
TRBJ1-1	TRBV5-5	CASSIQGTLWIWTEAFF
TRBJ2-5	TRBV7-8	CASSYGTVPHRETQYF